Given below is one T cell receptor (beta chain) in context. Its antigen is undetermined. These data originate in a study of cytomegalovirus exposure and HLA in healthy donors. Use of 60 Vbeta and 13 Jbeta primers characterized the PCR. Under the authors' procedure: Counted up in a later analysis, unique TCR beta chains came to some 72 million, with around 11 million shared. Assay used: immunoSEQ multiplex PCR; TCRdb lists only in-frame clones, some missing. The D gene and trimming were derived from the DNA, and the V and J assignments and clone size from that table. The top ten clones hold approximately 13% of a sample with tens of thousands of clones, roughly 82% of them seen once. General observations from the study: In vitro experiments confirmed that a few CMV-associated chains were specific for CMV antigens. Some V segments could not be told apart, so they were left out, TRBV6-2 and TRBV6-3 among them. Reports described diagnosis of cytomegalovirus status by the classifier as highly specific and sensitive.

Looked up from germline, CDR1 is LNHDA and CDR2 is SQIVND (reference sequence). V lost 5 bases, J lost 5 bases, and 13 bases lay in between. The CDR3 length is 14 residues. The sequenced sample was PBMCs. This clonotype originated in a man aged 65-85 years in good health and CMV-seronegative. V gene TRBV19 combines with J gene TRBJ1-5; the D gene is possibly TRBD1 (6 bases). This chain's CDR3 is CASSRDKRDQPQHF. In DNA form, the CDR3 reads TGTGCCAGTAGTCGGGACAAAAGGGATCAGCCCCAGCATTTT.